The TCR beta chain described here comes from a study of blood T cell repertoires in COVID-19. Study as a whole: T cells, B-cell-depleted T cells, or PBMCs supplied cDNA or gDNA.

Measured with immunoSEQ multiplex PCR; TCRdb has only the in-frame clones, and not every one. The table shows 120,000 to 150,000 clones, with 80% occurring only once. The CDR3 loop spans 12 amino acids. Trimming removed 6 bases at V and 10 bases at J, with 13 bases between. Germline CDR1 MDHEN, CDR2 SYDVKM. V gene TRBV28 combines with J gene TRBJ1-3, with D perhaps TRBD1 (6 bases). The sample comprised peripheral blood. The sequence was obtained from a woman between 45 and 65 years old with acute or convalescent COVID-19. This CDR3 reads CASSRNRETIYF. The CDR3 DNA reads as TGTGCCAGCAGCCGTAACAGGGAGACCATATATTTT.